The text below deals with one TCR beta chain. Its antigen remains undetermined. Per-nucleotide qualities are absent, and no much larger clonotype sits a single base away. The sample's treatment or condition label is to be understood as: live attenuated yellow fever vaccine strain. PBMCs were isolated from peripheral blood using a standard Ficoll-Paque protocol. Dynabeads CD4 and CD8 positive selection kits were used to isolate CD4 and CD8 T-cell fractions. RNA was extracted with TriZol from bulk PBMCs, CD4 and CD8 fractions, and dextramer-positive and dextramer-negative fractions. The entry originates in a study of T cells after yellow fever vaccination (dated 2019 in TCRdb). Background on the whole study: The SMART-Seq v4 Ultra Low Input RNA kit was used to prepare libraries from fractions with low cell numbers. Bulk PBMC replicates and cell subsets were isolated from blood drawn at multiple timepoints before and after both primary and secondary immunization. The cohort comprised two healthy male donors, one aged 18 to 30 and one aged 30 to 39 years. To track T-cell clones before and after primary and booster YFV17D yellow fever vaccination, bulk TCR alpha and beta repertoires were sequenced longitudinally. What the authors observed across the whole study: Compared with the primary T-cell response, the secondary T-cell response was faster but weaker, reaching its peak on day 5 rather than on day 15. A small share of clonotypes occurred in both CD4 and CD8 compartments, likely arising from convergent recombination. Because the study included only two donors, the extent to which the findings can be generalized is limited. Most clones expanded after primary vaccination (around 96% of CD4 and over 80% of CD8) were re-detected after the booster, suggesting that broad memory maintenance occurred. Computational filtering was required because FACS-sorted repertoires could contain abundant contaminating clonotypes from the bulk population.

For sequencing, an Illumina NovaSeq 6000 was employed. TCR cDNA was synthesized by 5'RACE template switching, which introduced a universal primer site and unique molecular identifiers. Priming for cDNA synthesis came from both the TCR alpha and TCR beta constant segments. Library amplification used two PCR steps, and the second PCR step added sample barcodes and sequencing adapters. Sequencing of libraries was done on Illumina HiSeq 2500 (2x100 bp) or NovaSeq (2x150 bp). The paper's processing steps were these. Demultiplexing of reads and collapsing into UMI consensus sequences were performed with MIGEC, and V(D)J alignment was carried out with MiXCR. Vaccine-responding clonotypes were identified with edgeR using replicate PBMC samples, with FDR below 0.01 and a log2 fold change above 5 up to day 15 being required. Each bulk clonotype received a CD4 or CD8 identity based on whether the sequenced CD4 or CD8 repertoire contained that clonotype at higher abundance. The public reads were run again by TCRdb, first through fastp at Q25 and then through MiXCR, and only productive beta chains were kept. Each entry is one CDR3 protein sequence, shown with its most common DNA and genes. These V and J calls originate from TCRdb's pipeline instead of the authors' own analysis. Counted in this sample were around 340,000 distinct CDR3 sequences; under 15% of them appeared once. The ten top clones hold around 3% of the sample.

This receptor was identified in a man aged 18 to 30 who received the YFV17D yellow fever vaccine. This specimen consisted of CD4+ T cells sorted from PBMCs, obtained 15 days after the yellow fever booster vaccination.

The nucleotides read TGTGCCAGCAGGTTAGACAATTCACCCCTCCACTTT. It is translated as CASRLDNSPLHF. The sequence is built from TRBV2 and TRBJ1-6, with the D segment identity uncertain. Between the V and J ends, shortened by 6 bases and 7 bases respectively, the junction contains 7 bases. CDR1 and CDR2 are drawn from the germline V gene: SNHLY, FYNNEI. From the cysteine up to the phenylalanine, the CDR3 has a length of 12 residues. The kept DNA is CDR3 alone, 36 bases in frame from the first base. The CDR3 plus the reference TRBV2 and TRBJ1-6 genes for the other parts give the full variable domain: EPEVTQTPSHQVTQMGQEVILRCVPISNHLYFYWYRQILGQKVEFLVSFYNNEISEKSEIFDDQFSVERPDGSNFTLKIRSTKLEDSAMYFCASRLDNSPLHFGNGTRLTVT.